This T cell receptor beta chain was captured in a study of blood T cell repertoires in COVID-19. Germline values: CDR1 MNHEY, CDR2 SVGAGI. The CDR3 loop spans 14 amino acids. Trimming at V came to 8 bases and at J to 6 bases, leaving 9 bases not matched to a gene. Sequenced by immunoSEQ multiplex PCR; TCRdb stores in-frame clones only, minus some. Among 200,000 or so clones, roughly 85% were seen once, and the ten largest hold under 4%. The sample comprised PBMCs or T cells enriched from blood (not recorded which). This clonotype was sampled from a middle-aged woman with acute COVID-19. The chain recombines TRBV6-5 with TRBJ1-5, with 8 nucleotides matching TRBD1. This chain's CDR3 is CASRTGIIAQPQHF. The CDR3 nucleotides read TGTGCCAGCCGGACAGGGATAATCGCTCAGCCCCAGCATTTT.